This T cell receptor beta chain was captured by sequencing in a study of regulatory T cells in long-lasting Graves disease (dated by TCRdb to the early 2020s). For the wider study: Newly diagnosed Graves' disease patients had taken antithyroid drugs for less than 3 months. Patients with persistent Graves' disease were compared with patients with newly diagnosed Graves' disease using TCR sequencing and RNA sequencing of peripheral blood. The study was registered as a clinical trial and conducted in China. A total of 33 samples underwent TCR sequencing: about 13 from persistent and roughly 20 from newly diagnosed Graves' disease patients.

The receptor library was made with multiplex PCR. Data came from an Illumina HiSeq 4000. TCR beta libraries were built with iRepertoire HTBI primers and Arm-PCR amplification of CDR3 regions. PCR products were gel purified before sequencing. The paper's data handling went like this. Across samples, roughly 60 TRBV and 14 TRBJ segments were identified and used for gene usage analysis of CDR3 amino acid clonotypes. COPE and FqMerger were used to merge the filtered high-quality paired reads into contigs. BLAST was used to align contigs to IMGT TRBV, TRBD and TRBJ reference genes, with CDR3 defined following IMGT. Any clonotype with a frequency above 0.1% was counted as a highly expanded clone. Shannon entropy served as the measure of repertoire diversity, while the Gini coefficient captured V-J evenness. Clonotypes shared by more than one individual were considered public. TCRdb passed the public sequencing reads through fastp at Q25 and MiXCR, retaining productive beta sequences. Records with the same CDR3 protein are collapsed into one entry carrying the most frequent genes and DNA. These V and J calls rely on TCRdb rather than the paper's analysis. The sample contains approximately 400,000 distinct CDR3 sequences, under 15% of them found a single time. The biggest ten clones account for 16% of the sample.

Explained via the paper, the time point label denotes: newly diagnosed GD, antithyroid drugs for less than 3 months. For both TCR sequencing and RNA sequencing, RNA was extracted from PBMCs using TRIzol. The diagnosis of Graves' disease followed American Thyroid Association guidelines. Patients were recruited from an endocrinology department in Xi'an, China. Each patient gave about 8.1 milliliters of peripheral blood, collected in an EDTA anticoagulant tube. PBMCs were isolated by Ficoll Paque Plus density gradient separation without further T cell sorting. RNA quality was checked with an Agilent 2100 Bioanalyzer and agarose gel, and concentration with a NanoDrop 2000. The paper as a whole reports these results and caveats: Preferential use of TRBV28, TRBJ1-2 and TRBJ2-5 was observed in persistent disease, whereas TRBV20-1 and TRBJ2-1 were favored in newly diagnosed disease. The authors noted that the small sample size was a limitation that may lower accuracy. Sequencing and analysis were limited to the TCR beta chain. Persistent patients shared more public clonotypes among themselves (fewer than 3,000) than newly diagnosed patients did (about 970). Because the primary lesion, thyroid tissue, could not be accessed, the study looked at peripheral blood alone. Persistent Graves' disease patients showed lower TCR Shannon entropy and fewer highly expanded clones than newly diagnosed patients, suggesting clonal expansion.

This clonotype was picked up many times. Its antigen is still unknown. No much larger clone exists at a distance of one base, and base qualities are not known. Taken from the germline V gene, the CDR1 and CDR2 loops are KGHDR and SFDVKD. Including cysteine and phenylalanine, the CDR3 has 17 amino acids. The sequence is cut down to CDR3 DNA, 51 bases in frame from base 1. V is cut back by 2 bases and J by 4 bases, with 7 bases in the junction unmatched. A further study also used this sample, focusing on T cells in Graves' hyperthyroidism and ophthalmopathy. That second report states: Stable Graves' hyperthyroidism was defined as the absence of progression to ophthalmopathy over 18 months of follow-up. Hyperthyroidism patients were newly diagnosed, had a disease duration of under 2 months, and were aged 18 to 65 years. Patients with uncontrolled infections, other autoimmune diseases, pregnancy or lactation were excluded. Diagnoses were established on the basis of clinical symptoms, serum thyroxine and TRAb, thyroid ultrasound, and orbital computed tomography. For the first round of RT-PCR on the TCR CDR3, the HTBI primer set was used together with the Qiagen OneStep RT-PCR kit. Blood samples also contained most of the expanded thyroid clonotypes (frequency above 0.001), which suggests that blood repertoires may reflect thyroid immune responses. A 13 V-J signature model separated ophthalmopathy from stable hyperthyroidism, with 87.88% sensitivity and 81% to 82% specificity in cross-validation and 80%/75% in testing. In validation, progression to ophthalmopathy was predicted by the model with roughly 69% sensitivity and under 85% specificity, a median of approximately 6.5 months before onset. TCR V-J signatures able to tell the groups apart were searched for in a discovery cohort of 95 to 100 patients, of whom about 40 had Graves' ophthalmopathy and about 60 had stable Graves' hyperthyroidism. Prospective prediction of ophthalmopathy was tested in an independent validation cohort of 18 to 20 hyperthyroidism patients and 17 patients who later progressed to ophthalmopathy. The roughly 100 discovery patients were divided at random into training and test sets in a 7:3 ratio. Thyroid tissue and blood T-cell repertoires from over 5 Graves' hyperthyroidism patients were also compared in the study. After sampling, hyperthyroidism patients received methimazole starting at 30 mg daily, and ophthalmopathy patients received high-dose intravenous methylprednisolone. Libraries were constructed in a second round of multiplex PCR, after which size selection and purification were performed. Sequencing of the libraries was done on an Illumina HiSeq2000 using paired-end 100 bp reads. Raw data were processed with SOAPnuke, discarding reads with adapters, uncalled bases, mean Phred below 15, or no exact constant-primer or identifier match. COPE v1.2.5 was used to merge high-quality paired reads, and clonotypes were defined as unique nucleotide sequences. MiTCR v1.1 was used to align clonotypes to the IMGT TRBV, TRBD and TRBJ reference segments. Analysis was restricted to V-J combinations with a frequency above 0.0001, which covered roughly 99% of repertoires. The TCS score was defined as F50 (clonal expansion) divided by E x V (chaos), with BLOSUM62-based TCRdist calculated between CDR3 peptides within each V-J. Welch's t-statistics and random forest reduced 514 V-J features to 13, which were used in a naive Bayes classifier (R e1071). No statistical method was used to fix the sample size in advance, and group allocation was not hidden from the investigators. TCR Vbeta CDR3 sequencing of around 130 peripheral blood samples (roughly 41 ophthalmopathy, 75 hyperthyroidism and some 17 progressor patients) is reported in the paper.

This sequence was found in a woman in her twenties or thirties with Graves disease. Donor details come from another sample of the same person, matched by shared clones. The chain was built from TRBV24-1 and TRBJ2-1; TRBD2 agrees with 10 junctional bases. Specimen: peripheral blood mononuclear cells (PBMCs), collected at new diagnosis, from a patient treated with antithyroid drugs. The bases read TGTGCCACCAGTGATTGGCGCGAGCGGGAGGGTTACAATGAGCAGTTCTTC. Translated, this gives CATSDWREREGYNEQFF.